The 14 T cell receptor beta chains presented below share a single source sample, sequenced in a study of CD8 T cells in Susac syndrome. Reverse transcription of roughly 0.5 to 1 ug RNA was performed with random hexamers. MiXCR, run by TCRdb on the immunoSEQ multiplex PCR reads, gives a single entry per CDR3 protein. This repertoire shows 160,000 or so distinct CDR3 sequences, approximately 93% found once; its top ten account for around 0.21%. The sequenced material came from CD8+ T cells from PBMCs. These receptors were taken from a human donor with multiple sclerosis.

This chain joins TRBV13 and TRBJ2-5, with D hard to call. CDR1 is PRHDT and CDR2 is FYEKMQ in the germline V gene (reference sequence). Between the trimmed V and J ends, which lost 1 base and 3 bases, there was a span of 6 bases. The CDR3 spans 13 residues. Here the CDR3 reads CASSLESKETQYF. The CDR3 bases are TGTGCCAGCAGCTTAGAGTCCAAAGAGACCCAGTACTTC.

V is TRBV20-1 and J is TRBJ2-7, with D possibly called TRBD1 or TRBD2 (5 bases each). V was clipped by 3 bases and J by 2 bases, with 11 bases between them. The CDR3 is 13 residues long. The germline gives CDR1 DFQATT, CDR2 SNEGSKA (reference sequence). CDR3 loop: CSASLGEAYEQYF. The CDR3 region has the DNA TGCAGTGCTAGTCTGGGGGAAGCCTACGAGCAGTACTTC.

The chain is built from TRBV21-1 and TRBJ2-7; TRBD1, the D gene given by the table, was not confirmed from the DNA. TRBV21-1 is deemed a pseudogene. The CDR3 loop spans 14 amino acids. CDR3 in DNA: TGTGCCAGCAGCCTTCCGGGACAGGGCTGGGAGCAGTACTTC. Translation gives CASSLPGQGWEQYF.

This chain links TRBV7-6 with TRBJ2-6, with D possibly TRBD2 on 6 matching bases. V was cut by 5 bases and J by 3 bases, with 11 bases left in between. The CDR3 length is 15 residues. Germline loops: CDR1 SGHVS, CDR2 FNYEAQ. The CDR3 reads CASSPGVDGANVLTF. In DNA form, the CDR3 reads TGTGCCAGCAGCCCGGGGGTAGATGGGGCCAACGTCCTGACTTTC.

This chain uses TRBV7-2 with TRBJ1-1; no clear D gene. Trimming shortened V by 1 base and J by 6 bases, and 3 bases separated the two germline ends. The CDR3 sequence is 11 residues long. The V gene's germline CDR1 is SGHTA and CDR2 FQGNSA. CDR3 bases: TGTGCCAGCAGCTTAGTCCCTGAAGCTTTCTTT. This codes for CASSLVPEAFF.

This chain joins TRBV5-6 and TRBJ2-1; D perhaps matches TRBD1 (6 bases). This CDR3 has 16 residues. Deletions cut 4 bases from V and 0 bases from J, with 14 bases between. Germline assignment: CDR1 SGHDT and CDR2 YYEEEE. The CDR3 region is CASSLGQISSYNEQFF. CDR3 nucleotides: TGTGCCAGCAGCCTCGGACAGATTAGCTCCTACAATGAGCAGTTCTTC.

V gene TRBV12-3 or TRBV12-4 combines with J gene TRBJ2-7, with 9 bases fitting TRBD2. V trimming: 7 bases; J trimming: 5 bases; junction bases outside the gene matches: 3. This CDR3 contains 12 residues. The CDR3 sequence is CASNAGGHEQYF. In DNA form, the CDR3 reads TGTGCCAGCAATGCGGGGGGGCACGAGCAGTACTTC.

CDR3: CASSLAGTSGPSGPYNEQFF. As DNA, the CDR3 is TGTGCCAGCAGCTTAGCCGGGACTAGCGGGCCCTCGGGCCCCTACAATGAGCAGTTCTTC. The chain joins TRBV13 to TRBJ2-1, with TRBD2 identical over 12 bases. The CDR3 length is 20 residues. CDR1 is PRHDT and CDR2 is FYEKMQ in the germline V gene (reference sequence). The V segment lost 1 base and the J segment 2 bases; nucleotides outside the gene matches: 12. The full variable domain, with the rest looked up from reference TRBV13 and TRBJ2-1, is AAGVIQSPRHLIKEKRETATLKCYPIPRHDTVYWYQQGPGQDPQFLISFYEKMQSDKGSIPDRFSAQQFSDYHSELNMSSLELGDSALYFCASSLAGTSGPSGPYNEQFFGPGTRLTVL.

V is TRBV7-2 and J is TRBJ2-7; TRBD1 agrees at 12 bases. From germline, CDR1 is SGHTA and CDR2 FQGNSA. The CDR3 has 14 residues. V lost 4 bases to trimming and J lost 6 bases; unmatched junction nucleotides: 4. This CDR3 is CASSWGTGGVEQYF. CDR3 coding DNA: TGTGCCAGCAGCTGGGGGACAGGGGGCGTCGAGCAGTACTTC. Full variable domain (outside the CDR3, taken from reference TRBV7-2 and TRBJ2-7): GAGVSQSPSNKVTEKGKDVELRCDPISGHTALYWYRQSLGQGLEFLIYFQGNSAPDKSGLPSDRFSAERTGGSVSTLTIQRTQQEDSAVYLCASSWGTGGVEQYFGPGTRLTVT.

The rearrangement joins TRBV30 to TRBJ1-2, with D perhaps matching TRBD1 (5 bases). The germline V gene encodes CDR1 GTSNPN and CDR2 SVGIG (reference sequence). This CDR3 is built from 13 residues. The V end lost 5 bases, the J end lost 4 bases, and 14 bases lay between the germline ends. CDR3 amino acids: CAWGAVRSYGYTF. The CDR3 DNA reads TGTGCCTGGGGGGCCGTCAGGTCCTATGGCTACACCTTC.

CDR3 loop: CSARPLGSSDTQYF. The CDR3, as DNA: TGCAGTGCTAGGCCTCTGGGGAGTTCAGATACGCAGTATTTT. The chain recombines TRBV20-1 with TRBJ2-3; a weak D match, TRBD2 (5 bases). CDR3 length: 14 residues. Trimming cost V 3 bases and J 4 bases, with 14 bases left between them. Looked up from germline, CDR1 is DFQATT and CDR2 is SNEGSKA (reference sequence).

CDR3 residues: CASDQGNEQFF. The CDR3 DNA sequence: TGTGCCAGCGACCAGGGCAATGAGCAGTTCTTC. This chain uses TRBV6-2 or TRBV6-3 with TRBJ2-1; a weak D match, TRBD1 (5 bases). Germline CDR1 MNHEY, CDR2 SVGEGT. With 8 bases removed from V and 6 bases from J, the gap between germline ends came to 8 bases. The CDR3 covers 11 residues.

This clonotype was seen just once. The chain combines TRBV3-1 with TRBJ2-7, with D unclear. The CDR3 consists of 14 residues. Germline V lookup: CDR1 LGHDT, CDR2 YNNKEL (reference sequence). Trimming stripped 1 base from V and 2 bases from J, with 9 bases between. Written as DNA, the CDR3 is TGTGCCAGCAGCCAAGGGGCAGATCCCTACGAGCAGTACTTC. This codes for CASSQGADPYEQYF.

V is TRBV20-1 and J is TRBJ2-7, with D tentatively TRBD2 (5 bases). The CDR3 is 12 amino acids. The germline V and J ends were trimmed by 2 bases and 6 bases, with 11 bases remaining between them. Germline CDR1 DFQATT, CDR2 SNEGSKA (reference sequence). The DNA of the CDR3 is TGCAGTGCTAGATATTCGAGGGTCGAGCAGTACTTC. Its translation is CSARYSRVEQYF.